This T cell receptor beta chain was captured in a study of molecular identifiers for immune sequencing clone quantification. One entry per CDR3 protein results from TCRdb running MiXCR on the PCR reads. The table lists approximately 550,000 distinct CDR3 sequences, over 20% of them singletons. Findings of the study overall: Investigators reportedly could detect spiked Jurkat TCR RNA from one cell among some 940,000 naive cells. Highly expanded clone sizes could be underestimated by identical TCR molecules sharing a barcode. Clones with over 20 RNA copies captured over 99% of effector molecules but under 1% of naive ones.

Notes on this clonotype: Its antigen remains unidentified.

The CDR3 is made up of 17 amino acids. V gave up 4 bases and J gave up 0 bases, with 17 bases separating them. Germline assignment: CDR1 SGHTA and CDR2 FQGNSA. The TCR originated in a human donor in good health. Some libraries in this study had Jurkat cell RNA spiked in. Specimen: naive CD8+ T cells from blood, with Jurkat cell RNA spiked in. Specified subset: FACS-sorted CD8+CD4-CCR7+CD45RA+ naive T cells. The chain is built from TRBV7-2 and TRBJ2-3; D not certain. The DNA for the CDR3 is TGTGCCAGCAGCTCCACCGCTGCTGTTTATAGCACAGATACGCAGTATTTT. Its protein is CASSSTAAVYSTDTQYF.